The 17 T cell receptor beta chains below all came from one sample that was sequenced in a study of stem cell transplantation in POMP-related autoinflammatory disease. Sequenced by immunoSEQ multiplex PCR; TCRdb stores in-frame clones only, minus some. The table records 25,000 to 30,000 clones, around 86% of them present only once. The sample here was CD4+ T cells from PBMCs, taken before stem cell transplantation. These receptors all stem from a human donor with POMP-related autoinflammation and immune dysregulation (PRAID).

This clone has only one observation. The chain uses TRBV5-1 and TRBJ2-5; D not resolved. The CDR3 covers 12 residues. Germline lookup yields CDR1 SGHRS and CDR2 YFSETQ. V lost 4 bases and J lost 0, with 4 bases in between. CDR3 DNA sequence: TGCGCCAGCAGCCCGGACCAAGAGACCCAGTACTTC. It codes for CASSPDQETQYF.

The chain recombines TRBV27 with TRBJ1-1; possibly TRBD1 for D (5 bases). This CDR3 has 15 amino acids. From germline, CDR1 is MNHEY and CDR2 SMNVEV (reference sequence). V was trimmed by 2 bases and J by 8 bases, leaving 18 bases between them. CDR3 bases: TGTGCCAGCAGTTTACAAGGGAAGGGGTGGTTAGAAGCTTTCTTT. Translating gives CASSLQGKGWLEAFF.

The rearrangement links TRBV14 to TRBJ2-7; D may be TRBD2 (5 bases). The V and J ends lost 4 bases and 5 bases respectively, with 9 bases between them. Germline CDR1 is SGHDN and CDR2 is FVKESK. The CDR3 runs 12 residues. DNA for the CDR3: TGTGCCAGCAGCCCGGAGAGGGACGAGCAGTACTTC. Its translation is CASSPERDEQYF.

This sequence joins TRBV7-6 and TRBJ1-3; 7 bases line up with TRBD1. This CDR3 spans 13 amino acids. The germline CDR1 and CDR2 sequences are SGHVS and FNYEAQ. J gave up 4 bases and V 5 bases, and 2 bases lay outside the gene matches. The CDR3 DNA sequence: TGTGCCAGCAGCACGGGACAGGGAAACACCATATATTTT. Residues: CASSTGQGNTIYF.

This clone has just one count. V is TRBV28 and J is TRBJ2-7, with 9 bases matching TRBD2. J gave up 4 bases and V 1 base, and 5 bases lay outside the gene matches. Germline-derived CDR1 and CDR2 are MDHEN and SYDVKM. CDR3 length equals 15 residues. The DNA of the CDR3 is TGTGCCAGCAGTTTATACCTAGCGGGAATGTACGAGCAGTACTTC. It specifies CASSLYLAGMYEQYF.

This chain joins TRBV7-2 and TRBJ2-7, with 7 bases lining up with TRBD2. The germline V gene encodes CDR1 SGHTA and CDR2 FQGNSA. The CDR3 contains 14 residues. V was clipped by 5 bases and J by 3 bases; unmatched bases: 7. CDR3 nucleotides: TGTGCCAGCAGCCTACAGCGGGGTTACTACGAGCAGTACTTC. The encoded protein is CASSLQRGYYEQYF.

The chain is built from TRBV29-1 and TRBJ2-5; 10 bases map to TRBD1. V shed 6 bases, J shed 3 bases, and the junction held 7 bases outside the gene matches. The CDR3 is 14 residues long. Germline-derived CDR1 and CDR2 are SQVTM and ANQGSEA. The CDR3: CSVLDRGREETQYF. In DNA form, the CDR3 reads TGCAGCGTCCTAGACAGGGGGCGTGAAGAGACCCAGTACTTC.

The chain is built from TRBV5-1 and TRBJ2-2, with D perhaps given as TRBD1 or TRBD2 (5 bases each). Germline lookup yields CDR1 SGHRS and CDR2 YFSETQ. The CDR3 spans 15 residues. Trimming took off 3 bases at V and 1 base at J, with 10 bases between the two ends. Written as DNA, the CDR3 is TGCGCCAGCAGCTGGGACGCCTTGAACACCGGGGAGCTGTTTTTT. This gives the protein CASSWDALNTGELFF.

This rearrangement joins TRBV4-1 to TRBJ2-7; TRBD1 matches 7 bases. CDR1 MGHRA and CDR2 YSYEKL come from the germline V gene. This CDR3 is 14 amino acids long. With V trimmed by 4 bases and J by 3 bases, 6 bases remained unmatched. As DNA, the CDR3 is TGCGCCAGCAGCCCTCGGACAGGCGGCTACGAGCAGTACTTC. It codes for CASSPRTGGYEQYF.

The gene calls are TRBV10-3 and TRBJ1-4, with D perhaps matching TRBD1 (6 bases). The CDR3 spans 16 residues. The V gene's germline CDR1 is ENHRY and CDR2 SYGVKD. Trimming shortened V by 3 bases and J by 8 bases, and 19 bases separated the two germline ends. The CDR3 loop is CAISDTRGAGDEKLFF. The CDR3 nucleotides read TGTGCCATCAGTGACACCAGGGGAGCGGGCGACGAAAAACTGTTTTTT.

This chain connects TRBV7-8 to TRBJ1-5; D ambiguous. Germline V lookup: CDR1 SGHVS, CDR2 FQNEAQ. CDR3 length: 18 residues. Trimming removed 1 base from V and 0 bases from J, with 16 bases in between. In DNA form, the CDR3 reads TGTGCCAGCAGCTTAGAGTACTCGGTCCGGAATAGCAATCAGCCCCAGCATTTT. It is translated as CASSLEYSVRNSNQPQHF.

The chain uses TRBV29-1 and TRBJ2-1; D is ambiguous. In germline, CDR1 is SQVTM, CDR2 ANQGSEA. The CDR3 spans 14 residues. The V end lost 5 bases, the J end lost 0 bases, and 11 bases lay between the germline ends. The CDR3 DNA reads TGCAGCGTTCATCGACTGAGCTCCTACAATGAGCAGTTCTTC. Its protein product is CSVHRLSSYNEQFF.

The chain joins TRBV10-3 to TRBJ1-2; unclear D gene. The CDR3 loop spans 12 amino acids. Trimming took off 7 bases at V and 2 bases at J, with 8 bases between the two ends. Germline assignment: CDR1 ENHRY and CDR2 SYGVKD. The CDR3 nucleotides read TGTGCCATCAAGGAGGGAAACTATGGCTACACCTTC. Translated: CAIKEGNYGYTF.

The chain carries TRBV4-1 and TRBJ2-1; weak D call: TRBD1 (6 bases). The CDR3 spans 15 residues. CDR1 is MGHRA, CDR2 YSYEKL, per germline. Deletions cut 1 base from V and 7 bases from J, with 14 bases between. CDR3 residues: CASSQASVRGNEQFF. CDR3 sequence (DNA): TGCGCCAGCAGCCAAGCGAGTGTAAGGGGGAATGAGCAGTTCTTC.

The chain employs TRBV4-1 and TRBJ2-5; no reliable D call. Trimming pared 4 bases from V and 5 bases from J, leaving 11 bases between. Germline assignment: CDR1 MGHRA and CDR2 YSYEKL. CDR3 length: 13 amino acids. CDR3 in amino acids: CASSLAGVETQYF. CDR3 in DNA: TGCGCCAGCAGCCTAGCTGGGGTGGAGACCCAGTACTTC.

This clone has a handful of counts. The chain links TRBV7-9 to TRBJ1-5; D is ambiguous. V was trimmed by 1 base and J by 5 bases, leaving 6 bases between them. The CDR3 consists of 13 residues. Germline V gene lookup returns CDR1 SEHNR and CDR2 FQNEAQ (reference sequence). The CDR3 loop reads CASSLGGYQPQHF. Here the CDR3 DNA reads TGTGCCAGCAGCTTAGGGGGTTATCAGCCCCAGCATTTT.

The rearrangement joins TRBV7-3 to TRBJ1-1, with D perhaps matching TRBD1 (6 bases). The CDR3 runs 13 residues. The ends were cut back, 3 bases at V and 7 bases at J, with 12 bases in the middle. Germline V gene sequence: CDR1 SGHTA, CDR2 FQGTGA. The CDR3 spells CASSFGVTGEAFF. The CDR3, as DNA: TGTGCCAGCAGCTTTGGGGTGACAGGTGAAGCTTTCTTT.